The sequence of this TCR beta chain was determined in a study of cytomegalovirus exposure and HLA in healthy donors. The CDR3 is made up of 14 amino acids. Germline V gives CDR1 LGHNA, CDR2 YSLEER. Germline trimming cut 3 bases from V and 5 bases from J; bases unmatched to any gene: 4. In the PCR, 60 Vbeta and 13 Jbeta primers were used. The method was immunoSEQ multiplex PCR; TCRdb's version includes in-frame clones alone and lacks a portion of them. In the table there are about 170,000 clones, roughly 80% of which are singletons. Input material: PBMCs. V and J are TRBV4-3 and TRBJ1-5; 7 nucleotides match TRBD1. The receptor's source is a female donor in good health and CMV-seronegative. The CDR3 sequence is CASSQDTGDQPQHF. The CDR3 DNA is TGCGCCAGCAGCCAGGATACAGGGGATCAGCCCCAGCATTTT.